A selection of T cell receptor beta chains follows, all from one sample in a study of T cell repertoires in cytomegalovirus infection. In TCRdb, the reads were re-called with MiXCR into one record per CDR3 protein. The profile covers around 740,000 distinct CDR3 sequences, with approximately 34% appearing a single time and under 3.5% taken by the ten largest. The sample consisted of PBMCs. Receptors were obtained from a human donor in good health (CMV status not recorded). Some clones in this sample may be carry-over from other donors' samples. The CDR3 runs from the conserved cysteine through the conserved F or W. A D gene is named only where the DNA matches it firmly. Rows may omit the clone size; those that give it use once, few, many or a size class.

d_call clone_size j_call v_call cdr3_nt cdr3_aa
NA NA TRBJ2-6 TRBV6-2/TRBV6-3 TGTGCCAGCAAGGGGACAATTCTAGCTGGGGCCAACGTCCTGACTTTC CASKGTILAGANVLTF
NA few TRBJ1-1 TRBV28 TGTGCCAGCAGCCGTACAGGGACGAACACTGAAGCTTTCTTT CASSRTGTNTEAFF
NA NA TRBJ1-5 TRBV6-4 TGTGCCAGCAGTCCCTTCCAGGGTCCGGACAATCAGCCCCAGCATTTT CASSPFQGPDNQPQHF
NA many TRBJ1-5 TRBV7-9 TGTGCCAGCAGCCTACCTCATCAGCCCCAGCATTTT CASSLPHQPQHF
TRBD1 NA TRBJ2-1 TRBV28 TGTGCCAGCAGTGGACTTCGGACAGGGTACAATGAGCAGTTCTTC CASSGLRTGYNEQFF
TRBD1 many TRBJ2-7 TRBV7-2 TGTGCCAGCAGTTCTCGTAGGACAGGGGAGACCTACGAGCAGTACTTC CASSSRRTGETYEQYF
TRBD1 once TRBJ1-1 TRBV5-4 TGTGCCAGCAGCTTGCAGGGGGCGCGTTTGGCTTTCTTT CASSLQGARLAFF
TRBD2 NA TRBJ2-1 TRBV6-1 TGTGCCAGCAGTGAAGCGCGAGCGGGAGTTTACAATGAGCAGTTCTTC CASSEARAGVYNEQFF
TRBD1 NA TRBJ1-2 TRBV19 TGTGCCAGTAGTCCCTTCACAGGGGGCAGGGACTATGGCTACACCTTC CASSPFTGGRDYGYTF
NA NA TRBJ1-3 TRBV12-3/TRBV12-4 TGTGCCAGCAGTCTAACCTCGACACCCCGAGGCACCATATATTTT CASSLTSTPRGTIYF